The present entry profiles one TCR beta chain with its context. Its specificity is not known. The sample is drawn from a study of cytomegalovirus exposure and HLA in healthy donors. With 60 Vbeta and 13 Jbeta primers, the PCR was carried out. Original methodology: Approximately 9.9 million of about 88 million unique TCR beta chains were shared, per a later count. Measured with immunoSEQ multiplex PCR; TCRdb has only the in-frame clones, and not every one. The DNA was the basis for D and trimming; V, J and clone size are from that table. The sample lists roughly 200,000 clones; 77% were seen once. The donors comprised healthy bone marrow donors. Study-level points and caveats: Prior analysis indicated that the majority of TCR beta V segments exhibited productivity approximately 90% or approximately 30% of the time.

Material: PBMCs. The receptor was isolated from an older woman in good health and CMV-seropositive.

The chain's CDR3 is CASSLYGTNEKLFF. DNA for the CDR3: TGTGCCAGCAGCTTGTACGGAACTAATGAAAAACTGTTTTTT. The V call is TRBV5-4, the J call TRBJ1-4; D not resolved. Germline V CDR1 and CDR2: SGHNT, YYREEE (reference sequence). Trimming stripped 1 base from V and 1 base from J, with 5 bases between. The CDR3 loop spans 14 amino acids.